Below are 13 T cell receptor beta chains sequenced from a single sample in a study of Graves' ophthalmopathy and Graves' hyperthyroidism. RNA transcripts served as template for amplifying TCR beta CDR3 sequences. Following a first-round RT-PCR that used HTBI primers, a second-round multiplex PCR was carried out. Each CDR3 protein is one row after TCRdb ran MiXCR on the multiplex PCR reads. The table records about 740,000 distinct CDR3 sequences, 40% of them present only once. Sequenced input: peripheral blood. These receptor sequences come from an adult man with Graves' ophthalmopathy.

About this clonotype itself: The junction differs from germline at one of its ends, possibly a read error. The V gene is TRBV10-3, the J gene TRBJ1-1; D is uncertain. The CDR3 spans 15 residues. In germline, CDR1 is ENHRY, CDR2 SYGVKD. In nucleotides, the CDR3 is TGTGCCAGCAGTATTCGACTGTCCGACCCGACTGAAGCTTTCTTT. It translates to CASSIRLSDPTEAFF.

The chain uses TRBV25-1 and TRBJ1-2, with TRBD1 matching over 7 bases. Germline loops: CDR1 MGHDK, CDR2 SYGVNS. The J segment lost 3 bases and the V segment lost 5 bases, leaving 27 bases of the junction unmatched. CDR3 size: 21 residues. In DNA, the CDR3 is TGTGCCAGCAGTTCTGACGAAAATATCCGCACTTACGCCGGGACAGACTATGGCTACACCTTC. Its translation: CASSSDENIRTYAGTDYGYTF.

In its sample, this clonotype was seen many times. This chain joins TRBV7-9 and TRBJ1-2; possibly TRBD1 for D (5 bases). From germline, CDR1 is SEHNR and CDR2 FQNEAQ (reference sequence). CDR3 length: 12 residues. V was trimmed by 1 base and J by 5 bases, leaving 5 bases between them. The CDR3 DNA follows: TGTGCCAGCAGCTTAGAGGGGTATGGCTACACCTTC. It yields the protein CASSLEGYGYTF.

The J gene is TRBJ2-7, the V gene TRBV20-1; 9 bases line up with TRBD2. The length of the CDR3 is 16 residues. Per the germline V gene, CDR1 is DFQATT and CDR2 is SNEGSKA (reference sequence). V trimming: 1 base; J trimming: 3 bases; junction bases outside the gene matches: 10. The CDR3: CSARVAGEETNYEQYF. The CDR3 coding sequence is TGCAGTGCTAGAGTAGCGGGGGAGGAGACCAACTACGAGCAGTACTTC.

The rearrangement uses TRBV9 and TRBJ1-2; 7 positions agree with TRBD1. The CDR3 is made up of 14 amino acids. Germline trimming cut 3 bases from V and 5 bases from J; bases unmatched to any gene: 7. Germline V lookup: CDR1 SGDLS, CDR2 YYNGEE. The chain's CDR3 is CASSDNRGGYGYTF. CDR3 nucleotides: TGTGCCAGCAGCGACAACAGGGGCGGGTATGGCTACACCTTC.

CDR3 amino acids: CASSGLDSGNTIYF. The CDR3 bases are TGTGCCAGCAGTGGATTAGATTCTGGAAACACCATATATTTT. This chain connects TRBV6-1 to TRBJ1-3; D unresolved. CDR3 size: 14 residues. With 4 bases removed from V and 1 base from J, the gap between germline ends came to 8 bases. Germline V lookup: CDR1 MNHNS, CDR2 SASEGT.

V gene TRBV29-1 combines with J gene TRBJ1-2; 7 bases map to TRBD1. The CDR3 extends over 13 amino acids. V gave up 7 bases and J gave up 7 bases; unmatched junction bases: 12. From germline, CDR1 is SQVTM and CDR2 ANQGSEA. Here the CDR3 reads CSAQPTGKGGYTF. The CDR3 DNA reads TGCAGCGCCCAACCGACAGGGAAGGGTGGCTACACCTTC.

This clonotype was recorded many times. The chain is built from TRBV7-9 and TRBJ1-3, with D possibly matching TRBD1 (5 bases). With 5 bases removed from V and 10 bases from J, the gap between germline ends came to 12 bases. Germline assignment: CDR1 SEHNR and CDR2 FQNEAQ (reference sequence). There are 12 residues in the CDR3. The CDR3 sequence: CASSQPGETIYF. As DNA, the CDR3 is TGTGCCAGCAGCCAACCGGGGGAAACCATATATTTT.

The chain links TRBV9 to TRBJ1-5; a possible D gene is TRBD1 (5 bases). The CDR3 is made up of 14 amino acids. In germline, CDR1 is SGDLS, CDR2 YYNGEE. V dropped 3 bases and J dropped 6 bases, with 13 bases sitting between them. DNA for the CDR3: TGTGCCAGCAGCGCCGGGAAGCAGGGTCAGCCCCAGCATTTT. The encoded protein is CASSAGKQGQPQHF. The full variable domain, completed using reference TRBV9 and TRBJ1-5, is DSGVTQTPKHLITATGQRVTLRCSPRSGDLSVYWYQQSLDQGLQFLIQYYNGEERAKGNILERFSAQQFPDLHSELNLSSLELGDSALYFCASSAGKQGQPQHFGDGTRLSIL.

In the case of this clonotype: This may be a read error, as it is one base from a much larger clone. J is TRBJ2-6 and V is TRBV12-3 or TRBV12-4, with D perhaps matching TRBD1 (5 bases). CDR3 length equals 15 residues. The CDR3 bases are TGTGCCAGCAGTTTTTCAGGGCCTGGGGCCACCGTCCTGACTTTC. Residues: CASSFSGPGATVLTF.

This clonotype was seen repeatedly, ten times or more. As DNA, the CDR3 is TGCAGCGCCCTTGGACTAGCGGGCGAGACCTACGAGCAGTACTTC. It specifies CSALGLAGETYEQYF. V is TRBV29-1 and J is TRBJ2-7; TRBD2 matches 11 bases. This CDR3 comprises 15 residues. Trimming removed 7 bases from V and 2 bases from J; junction bases left unmatched: 10. Germline V gives CDR1 SQVTM, CDR2 ANQGSEA.

This chain connects TRBV2 to TRBJ1-5, with unresolved D. The CDR3 is made up of 16 amino acids. Trimming removed 5 bases at V and 3 bases at J, with 17 bases between. Germline assignment: CDR1 SNHLY and CDR2 FYNNEI. CDR3 coding DNA: TGTGCCAGCAGTTTAGCCGACAACGCCATCAATCAGCCCCAGCATTTT. This encodes CASSLADNAINQPQHF.

With regard to this clonotype: The junction shows a germline mismatch at one end, possibly a read error. The V and J genes are TRBV7-6 and TRBJ2-7; 11 bases are shared with TRBD2. Germline values: CDR1 SGHVS, CDR2 FNYEAQ. The CDR3 is made up of 14 amino acids. CDR3 protein: CVSSLAGGQGEQYF. DNA for the CDR3: TGTGTCAGCAGCTTAGCGGGGGGGCAGGGAGAGCAGTACTTC. The full variable domain, rest sourced from reference TRBV7-6 and TRBJ2-7, is GAGVSQSPRYKVTKRGQDVALRCDPISGHVSLYWYRQALGQGPEFLTYFNYEAQQDKSGLPNDRFSAERPEGSISTLTIQRTEQRDSAMYRCVSSLAGGQGEQYFGPGTRLTVT.